Below, one T cell receptor beta chain is given with its context. Which antigen it targets is not known. Base qualities are not recorded, but no much larger clone differs from it by a single base. There are 13 amino acids in the CDR3, from cysteine to phenylalanine inclusive. Only CDR3 DNA is held: 39 bases, read in frame from base 1. Here V drops 6 bases and J drops 3 bases, and the junction holds 6 bases not matched to any gene. Looking up the germline V gene yields CDR1 SQVTM and CDR2 ANQGSEA. What this sample's time point label stands for: baseline before first vaccination. Samples from vaccinated people were obtained from the UK trials COV001 and COV002, which included a single-blind randomized controlled phase 2/3 trial of AZD1222 (ChAdOx1 nCoV-19) in healthy adults. Trial participant PBMC samples were collected at day 0 and day 28 after the second dose for TCRbeta chain sequencing. The sample comes from a study of T cell responses to AZD1222 COVID-19 vaccine (dated by TCRdb to about 2021). Regarding the complete study: AZD1222 recipients given second doses at about 4 weeks or at about 12 weeks were pooled, since spike-specific TCR depth and breadth were not found to differ between the two schedules. Trial participants were enrolled into age subgroups of 18-55, 56-69 and 70-plus years, which contained about 150, 28 and 57 TCR-sequenced participants, respectively. A total of roughly 240 trial participants underwent TCR sequencing, of whom around 200 received two doses of AZD1222 and about 25 received two doses of the MenACWY control vaccine. Overall study results and their limits: Nearly half of unique spike-specific TCRs reportedly recognized epitopes outside regions mutated in the B.1.351 and B.1.1.7 variants. Spike-specific TCR breadth and depth rose significantly after two AZD1222 doses compared with day 0 and with MenACWY recipients. In the small 56-69-year group, the increase in depth fell short of significance, most likely because of low power. CD4 TCRs associated with the vaccine covered the entire spike protein, and the dominant responses were in regions 160-218 and 743-854. Conclusions about previously exposed vaccinees were limited because only a handful of AZD1222 recipients were SARS-CoV-2 seropositive at baseline. Because no day 14 peak-response samples were available, the repertoires could be characterized only after the peak T cell response. Participants were mostly white British, with more females than males. The authors suggested clonal diversity may have been underestimated.

The CDR3 regions of human TCRbeta chains were analyzed by immunosequencing. As for the original processing: Repertoire TCRs were matched against a reference library of SARS-CoV-2-specific TCRs generated with the MIRA antigen-specificity platform. Breadth meant the fraction of unique TCRs that were SARS-CoV-2-associated, whereas depth meant the fraction of total T cells that were SARS-CoV-2-associated. Each spike-specific TCR was assigned to its reactive spike region and to a CD4 or CD8 class using the MIRA data. Log10-transformed breadth and depth values were compared by one-way ANOVA with Sidak's multiple comparisons tests. The immuneACCESS repertoire file appears here via TCRdb, limited to in-frame rearrangements. These files lack a portion of the clones; in checked studies, under half of the deficit traces to unresolved V genes, and the cause of the others is not known. V and J calls and clone size come straight from that table; D and trimming were deduced from the DNA. The sample has 150,000 or so clones on record, 90% of them singletons. Of the sample, 15% to 20% is held by the ten largest clones.

The V and J genes are TRBV29-1 and TRBJ1-1; 8 middle bases align to TRBD1. The starting material was peripheral blood, obtained on day 0 of AZD1222 vaccination. The TCR originated in an adult in good health. The CDR3 region reads CSVDRGRYTEAFF. The nucleotides read TGCAGCGTCGACAGGGGAAGGTACACTGAAGCTTTCTTT.